The clone carrying this T cell receptor beta chain was seen a handful of times. Its specificity is unknown. Other nucleotide sequences in the sample specify the same CDR3. CDR3 length: 14 residues. Germline-derived CDR1 and CDR2 are SGHVS and FNYEAQ. Trimming left V 5 bases short and J 5 bases short, with 16 bases between. This sample was taken from a study of siplizumab effects on memory and regulatory T cells. Findings and caveats of the study: About 75-95% of proliferating CD4+ or CD8+ clones had no assignable naive or memory phenotype. Tregs proliferating in siplizumab cultures lacked confirmation of their suppressive function.

Using immunoSEQ multiplex PCR, the repertoire was profiled, and TCRdb retains in-frame clones only, with some absent. The data contain 60,000 to 80,000 clones, roughly 80% of them singletons. The sequenced sample was memory CD4+ T cells sorted from blood. The chain has TRBV7-6 and TRBJ2-7; D uncertain. This clonotype was sampled from a human donor in good health. The CDR3 loop is CASSPRSGAHEQYF. CDR3 sequence (DNA): TGTGCCAGCAGCCCACGTTCGGGCGCCCACGAGCAGTACTTC. The full variable domain, completed using reference TRBV7-6 and TRBJ2-7, is GAGVSQSPRYKVTKRGQDVALRCDPISGHVSLYWYRQALGQGPEFLTYFNYEAQQDKSGLPNDRFSAERPEGSISTLTIQRTEQRDSAMYRCASSPRSGAHEQYFGPGTRLTVT.